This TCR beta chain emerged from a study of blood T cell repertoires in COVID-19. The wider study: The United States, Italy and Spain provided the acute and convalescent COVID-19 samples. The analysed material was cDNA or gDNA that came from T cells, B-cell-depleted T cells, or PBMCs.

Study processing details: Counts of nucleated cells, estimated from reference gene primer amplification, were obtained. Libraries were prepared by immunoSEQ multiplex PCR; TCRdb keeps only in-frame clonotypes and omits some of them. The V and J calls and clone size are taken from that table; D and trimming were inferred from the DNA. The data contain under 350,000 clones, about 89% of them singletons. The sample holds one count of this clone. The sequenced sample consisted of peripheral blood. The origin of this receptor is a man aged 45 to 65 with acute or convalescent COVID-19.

The CDR3 DNA sequence: TGCGCCAGCAGCTTGTCTAGTCTGTACGAGCAGTACTTC. Protein sequence: CASSLSSLYEQYF. The rearrangement links TRBV5-1 to TRBJ2-7; no firm D call. The CDR3 is 13 residues long. Trimming cost V 1 base and J 4 bases, with 9 bases left between them. Germline CDR1 SGHRS, CDR2 YFSETQ.